This T cell receptor beta chain was sequenced for a study of blood T cell repertoires in COVID-19. Study-wide background: The origin of the acute and convalescent COVID-19 samples was the United States, Italy and Spain.

Two consecutive negative NP/OP PCR tests, clearance, or resolved symptoms defined Cohort 3 recovery. Authors' methods: Reference gene primer amplification in the assay estimated nucleated cell counts. Sequenced by immunoSEQ multiplex PCR; TCRdb stores in-frame clones only, minus some. The V and J calls and the clone size are those of that table, but D and trimming were determined from the DNA. The sample holds about 300,000 clones, 89% seen once. The clonotype was recovered from a woman in her thirties or forties who had recovered from COVID-19. Sequenced: PBMCs or T cells enriched from blood (not recorded which).

The CDR3 DNA follows: TGTGCCAGCTCCCAGACAGGGAGGAAAGAGACCCAGTACTTC. Translation: CASSQTGRKETQYF. The chain recombines TRBV6-5 with TRBJ2-5, with TRBD1 as a possible D gene (7 bases). The CDR3 extends over 14 amino acids. From germline, CDR1 is MNHEY and CDR2 SVGAGI. V was cut by 8 bases and J by 3 bases, with 16 bases left in between.